These 30 T cell receptor beta chains were all obtained from the same sample, sequenced in a study of T cell responses to AZD1222 COVID-19 vaccine. Clones were read by immunoSEQ multiplex PCR, and TCRdb kept only the in-frame ones, dropping some. The sample shows 95,000 to 130,000 clones, 92% of them seen only once. The sample here was peripheral blood, taken 28 days after the second AZD1222 dose. These receptors came from an adult who received the AZD1222 COVID-19 vaccine.

This chain joins TRBV3-1 (or the pseudogene TRBV3-2) and TRBJ1-2, with D uncertain. Germline loops: CDR1 LGHDT, CDR2 YNNKEL (reference sequence). There are 13 residues in the CDR3. Trimming removed 1 base at V and 4 bases at J, with 7 bases between. CDR3 DNA: TGTGCCAGCAGCCAAGGCCAGAGCTATGGCTACACCTTC. Its translation: CASSQGQSYGYTF.

The chain employs TRBV6-5 and TRBJ2-1; TRBD2 is a possible D gene (6 bases). CDR1 MNHEY and CDR2 SVGAGI come from the germline V gene. V lost 7 bases, J lost 8 bases, and 18 bases lay in between. The CDR3 sequence is 14 residues long. CDR3 bases: TGTGCCAGCACCCCCATAGCGGAGGGCTATGAGCAGTTCTTC. Translation gives CASTPIAEGYEQFF.

The CDR3 bases are TGTGCCAGCAGCAGCCGAGGGAACTCCAATTCACCCCTCCACTTT. This translates into CASSSRGNSNSPLHF. The gene calls are TRBV7-2 and TRBJ1-6; no reliable D call. Between the trimmed V and J ends, which lost 5 bases and 7 bases, there was a span of 15 bases. Germline loops: CDR1 SGHTA, CDR2 FQGNSA. The CDR3 totals 15 residues.

V is TRBV12-2 and J is TRBJ1-1; no DNA check was done on the table's D call, TRBD1. TRBV12-2 is flagged as a pseudogene. CDR3 length: 13 amino acids. CDR3 residues: CASRPGANTEAFF. The CDR3 coding sequence is TGTGCAAGTCGCCCAGGGGCGAACACTGAAGCTTTCTTT.

This clone was counted once. The chain uses TRBV28 and TRBJ1-4; D remains unclear. CDR3 size: 15 residues. Trimming stripped 1 base from V and 3 bases from J, with 9 bases between. CDR1 and CDR2 (germline): MDHEN, SYDVKM. CDR3: CASSLYKQANEKLFF. The CDR3 DNA is TGTGCCAGCAGTTTATATAAGCAGGCTAATGAAAAACTGTTTTTT.

This clone is a singleton in its sample. The rearrangement links TRBV7-9 to TRBJ2-2; 9 bases are a match to TRBD2. This CDR3 has 15 residues. Trimming cost V 5 bases and J 4 bases; bases outside gene matches: 5. The germline CDR1 and CDR2 sequences are SEHNR and FQNEAQ (reference sequence). The CDR3 loop reads CASSAGGRSTGELFF. The CDR3 bases are TGTGCCAGCAGCGCGGGAGGGCGGAGCACCGGGGAGCTGTTTTTT.

The gene calls are TRBV10-3 and TRBJ1-5; possible D gene TRBD1, 5 bases. The CDR3 is made up of 14 amino acids. Germline V gene sequence: CDR1 ENHRY, CDR2 SYGVKD. V was clipped by 8 bases and J by 2 bases, with 13 bases between them. CDR3 region: CAISRDGGNQPQHF. The CDR3 nucleotides are TGTGCCATCTCCCGGGACGGAGGCAATCAGCCCCAGCATTTT.

Only one count was recorded for this clone. The chain joins TRBV27 to TRBJ2-7; D gene ambiguous. Germline CDR1 reads MNHEY; CDR2 reads SMNVEV (reference sequence). V lost 4 bases and J 4 bases, leaving 8 bases between the germline ends. This CDR3 is built from 12 residues. The CDR3 loop is CASSSSLYEQYF. The CDR3 nucleotides are TGTGCCAGCAGTTCCTCCCTATACGAGCAGTACTTC.

The V gene is TRBV27, the J gene TRBJ2-7, with a possible D match to TRBD1 (5 bases). V lost 3 bases, J lost 3 bases, and 6 bases lay in between. Germline V gene data show CDR1 as MNHEY and CDR2 as SMNVEV (reference sequence). The CDR3 loop spans 12 amino acids. The CDR3 is CASSFQGYEQYF. Here the CDR3 DNA reads TGTGCCAGCAGTTTTCAGGGCTACGAGCAGTACTTC.

V gene TRBV27 combines with J gene TRBJ1-2, with TRBD1 matching over 8 bases. Germline CDR1 reads MNHEY; CDR2 reads SMNVEV (reference sequence). The CDR3 is 18 residues long. Trimming at V came to 3 bases and at J to 3 bases, leaving 15 bases not matched to a gene. DNA of the CDR3: TGTGCCAGCAGTTTCACCAGGGGGCGGACTCAGAGGCACTATGGCTACACCTTC. Translation: CASSFTRGRTQRHYGYTF.

The CDR3 region is CASSYSGRGGGYTF. The DNA of the CDR3 is TGTGCCAGCAGTTACTCGGGAAGGGGCGGCGGCTACACCTTC. The chain carries TRBV6-5 and TRBJ1-2; D possibly corresponds to TRBD1 (5 bases). V gave up 0 bases and J gave up 8 bases, with 13 bases separating them. Germline V gene sequence: CDR1 MNHEY, CDR2 SVGAGI. This CDR3 is built from 14 residues.

The J gene is TRBJ1-4, the V gene TRBV29-1; 9 bases agree with TRBD1. Germline V lookup: CDR1 SQVTM, CDR2 ANQGSEA. This CDR3 is built from 12 residues. V was pared by 5 bases and J by 12 bases, with 7 bases of the junction left unmatched. The CDR3 DNA reads as TGCAGCGTTACAACAGGGGGCGCAGAACTGTTTTTT. It codes for CSVTTGGAELFF.

The CDR3 DNA is TGTGCCAGCGGCAAGCGAGTGGACACCATATATTTT. Its protein is CASGKRVDTIYF. The V and J genes are TRBV14 and TRBJ1-3; unclear D gene. From germline, CDR1 is SGHDN and CDR2 FVKESK. This CDR3 comprises 12 residues. Trimming stripped 8 bases from V and 8 bases from J, with 13 bases between.

This clone has a single count. This chain uses TRBV3-1 (or the pseudogene TRBV3-2) with TRBJ1-5, with 10 bases fitting TRBD1. The CDR3 totals 16 residues. V was clipped by 0 bases and J by 5 bases; unmatched bases: 4. Germline CDR1 and CDR2: LGHDT and YNNKEL (reference sequence). The CDR3 loop is CASSQEAGQGDQPQHF. The CDR3 DNA reads as TGTGCCAGCAGCCAAGAGGCAGGACAGGGGGATCAGCCCCAGCATTTT.

The J gene is TRBJ2-3, the V gene TRBV4-1; possible D gene TRBD2, 5 bases. The CDR3 is 18 amino acids. Germline-derived CDR1 and CDR2 are MGHRA and YSYEKL. Trimming removed 0 bases at V and 0 bases at J, with 16 bases between. The CDR3: CASSQEPHGAASTDTQYF. The CDR3 region has the DNA TGCGCCAGCAGCCAAGAGCCCCACGGAGCGGCTAGCACAGATACGCAGTATTTT.

This CDR3 is CASSEDPGAGEKLFF. In DNA, the CDR3 is TGCGCCAGCAGTGAGGACCCGGGGGCGGGTGAAAAACTGTTTTTT. The chain recombines TRBV10-1 with TRBJ1-4, with a possible D match to TRBD1 (6 bases). Germline V gene lookup returns CDR1 WNHNN and CDR2 SYGVQD (reference sequence). The CDR3 sequence is 15 residues long. V was clipped by 2 bases and J by 7 bases, with 14 bases between them.

This sequence joins TRBV3-1 (or the pseudogene TRBV3-2) and TRBJ1-3, with D hard to call. The CDR3 loop spans 15 amino acids. Germline-derived CDR1 and CDR2 are LGHDT and YNNKEL (reference sequence). Trimming cost V 3 bases and J 3 bases, with 12 bases left between them. CDR3 nucleotides: TGTGCCAGCAGCCAGAGGGTTGCGGGTGGAAACACCATATATTTT. Translating it yields CASSQRVAGGNTIYF.

V is TRBV11-2 and J is TRBJ2-3; TRBD2 agrees at 12 bases. The CDR3 is made up of 16 amino acids. With V trimmed by 4 bases and J by 4 bases, 6 bases remained unmatched. Germline CDR1 reads SGHAT; CDR2 reads FQNNGV. The CDR3 here is CASSSRLAGAADTQYF. CDR3 coding DNA: TGTGCCAGCAGCTCTAGACTAGCGGGAGCCGCAGATACGCAGTATTTT.

This rearrangement joins TRBV15 to TRBJ2-4; D may be TRBD1 (5 bases). Per germline, CDR1 LNHNV and CDR2 YYDKDF (reference sequence). This CDR3 is 19 amino acids long. V was trimmed by 0 bases and J by 1 base, leaving 19 bases between them. The CDR3 sequence: CATSRDRGREEVAKNIQYF. In DNA, the CDR3 is TGTGCCACCAGCAGAGATAGGGGCAGGGAAGAGGTGGCCAAAAACATTCAGTACTTC.

The CDR3 protein is CASTRGAGHDYNEQFF. CDR3 DNA sequence: TGTGCCAGTACCCGAGGGGCGGGGCACGATTACAATGAGCAGTTCTTC. V gene TRBV19 combines with J gene TRBJ2-1; a weak D match, TRBD2 (6 bases). Germline V gives CDR1 LNHDA, CDR2 SQIVND (reference sequence). The ends were cut back, 7 bases at V and 4 bases at J, with 20 bases in the middle. This CDR3 has 16 residues.

The V gene is TRBV6-2 or TRBV6-3, the J gene TRBJ2-7, with 13 bases lining up with TRBD2. Trimming removed 4 bases from V and 6 bases from J; junction bases left unmatched: 3. Germline V gives CDR1 MNHEY, CDR2 SVGEGT. This CDR3 is built from 14 residues. CDR3 amino acids: CASSSRLAGGEQYF. CDR3 sequence (DNA): TGTGCCAGCAGTTCTCGACTAGCGGGGGGCGAGCAGTACTTC.

The genes are TRBV7-2 and TRBJ1-2; 7 nucleotides align to TRBD1. Per the germline V gene, CDR1 is SGHTA and CDR2 is FQGNSA. CDR3 length: 14 residues. The ends lost 5 bases at V and 4 bases at J; junction bases unmatched: 7. CDR3 nucleotide sequence: TGTGCCAGCAGCCTAAAGGGACAGAGCTATGGCTACACCTTC. Protein: CASSLKGQSYGYTF.

The chain links TRBV29-1 to TRBJ1-2; 8 nucleotides align to TRBD1. After removal of 6 bases from V and 8 bases from J, the junction contained 20 bases not matched to a gene. Germline V gives CDR1 SQVTM, CDR2 ANQGSEA. This CDR3 has 16 amino acids. The CDR3 spells CSVANNLDREVGGYTF. Here the CDR3 DNA reads TGCAGCGTGGCTAACAATCTGGACAGGGAAGTCGGGGGCTACACCTTC.

In DNA, the CDR3 is TGTGCCAGCAGCCGTTCACCGGGGCCCGGGGAGACCCAGTACTTC. This gives the protein CASSRSPGPGETQYF. The chain combines TRBV11-3 with TRBJ2-5, with D perhaps being TRBD1 or TRBD2 (5 bases each). The CDR3 is 15 amino acids. Germline assignment: CDR1 SGHNT and CDR2 YENEEA. The ends were cut back, 5 bases at V and 5 bases at J, with 18 bases in the middle. The whole variable domain, remainder taken from reference TRBV11-3 and TRBJ2-5, is EAGVVQSPRYKIIEKKQPVAFWCNPISGHNTLYWYLQNLGQGPELLIRYENEEAVDDSQLPKDRFSAERLKGVDSTLKIQPAELGDSAVYLCASSRSPGPGETQYFGPGTRLLVL.

The rearrangement uses TRBV6-6 and TRBJ2-7, with 9 positions matching TRBD1. V lost 7 bases and J lost 7; bases outside the gene matches: 14. The CDR3 has 15 residues. CDR1 and CDR2 from the germline V gene are MNHNY and SVGAGI (reference sequence). CDR3 coding DNA: TGTGCCAGCAAGGGATCGGGGACAGGGTACCCGGAGCAGTACTTC. Encoded protein: CASKGSGTGYPEQYF.

The chain has TRBV19 and TRBJ1-5; 9 bases agree with TRBD1. The CDR3 totals 14 residues. V lost 5 bases, J lost 6 bases, and 5 bases stayed unmatched. Germline values: CDR1 LNHDA, CDR2 SQIVND (reference sequence). CDR3 loop: CASSVLQGAQPQHF. Here the CDR3 DNA reads TGTGCCAGTAGTGTATTACAGGGGGCTCAGCCCCAGCATTTT.

The rearrangement uses TRBV6-5 and TRBJ2-3, with D perhaps TRBD2 (6 bases). CDR3 size: 15 residues. Trimming shortened V by 2 bases and J by 4 bases, and 13 bases separated the two germline ends. Germline V gene lookup returns CDR1 MNHEY and CDR2 SVGAGI. CDR3 residues: CASSYRASVADTQYF. As DNA, the CDR3 is TGTGCCAGCAGTTACCGGGCTAGCGTAGCAGATACGCAGTATTTT.

The chain uses TRBV10-3 and TRBJ2-2; 8 nucleotides agree with TRBD2. The V and J ends lost 4 bases and 6 bases, in that order; junction bases with no gene match: 4. In germline, CDR1 is ENHRY, CDR2 SYGVKD. This CDR3 is 14 amino acids long. CDR3 loop: CAISAGGPAGELFF. The CDR3 DNA reads TGTGCCATCAGTGCGGGAGGGCCTGCCGGGGAGCTGTTTTTT.

The J gene is TRBJ2-5, the V gene TRBV3-1 (or the pseudogene TRBV3-2); 7 nucleotides match TRBD2. Germline V gives CDR1 LGHDT, CDR2 YNNKEL (reference sequence). The junction had 9 bases not matched to a gene; V was cut back by 6 bases and J by 2 bases. CDR3 size: 15 residues. CDR3 amino acids: CASSYRGLSQETQYF. The CDR3 coding sequence is TGTGCCAGCAGTTACCGGGGACTAAGTCAAGAGACCCAGTACTTC.

V and J are TRBV5-5 and TRBJ2-2; 10 nucleotides match TRBD2. Germline V CDR1 and CDR2: SGHKS, YYEKEE (reference sequence). The CDR3 has 15 amino acids. Losses at the gene ends were 4 bases for V and 4 bases for J; bases not matched to a gene: 4. This chain's CDR3 is CASSPRTSGTGELFF. As DNA, the CDR3 is TGTGCCAGCAGCCCCCGGACTAGCGGCACCGGGGAGCTGTTTTTT.